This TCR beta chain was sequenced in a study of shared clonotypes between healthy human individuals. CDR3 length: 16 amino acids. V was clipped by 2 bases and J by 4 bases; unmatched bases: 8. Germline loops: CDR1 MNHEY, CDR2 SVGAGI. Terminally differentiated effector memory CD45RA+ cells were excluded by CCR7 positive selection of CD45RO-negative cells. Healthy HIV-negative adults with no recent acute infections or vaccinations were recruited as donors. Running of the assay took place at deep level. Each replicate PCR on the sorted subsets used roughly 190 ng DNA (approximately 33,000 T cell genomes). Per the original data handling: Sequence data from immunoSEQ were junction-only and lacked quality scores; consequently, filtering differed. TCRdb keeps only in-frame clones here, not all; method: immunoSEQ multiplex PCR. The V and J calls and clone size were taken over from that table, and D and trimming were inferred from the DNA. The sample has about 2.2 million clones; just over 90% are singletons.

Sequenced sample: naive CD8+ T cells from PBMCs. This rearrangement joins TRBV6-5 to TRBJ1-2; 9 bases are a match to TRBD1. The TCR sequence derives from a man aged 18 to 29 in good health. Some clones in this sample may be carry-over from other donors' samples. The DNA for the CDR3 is TGTGCCAGCAGTTACCTTCCGGGACAGGGCGGCTATGGCTACACCTTC. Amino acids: CASSYLPGQGGYGYTF.